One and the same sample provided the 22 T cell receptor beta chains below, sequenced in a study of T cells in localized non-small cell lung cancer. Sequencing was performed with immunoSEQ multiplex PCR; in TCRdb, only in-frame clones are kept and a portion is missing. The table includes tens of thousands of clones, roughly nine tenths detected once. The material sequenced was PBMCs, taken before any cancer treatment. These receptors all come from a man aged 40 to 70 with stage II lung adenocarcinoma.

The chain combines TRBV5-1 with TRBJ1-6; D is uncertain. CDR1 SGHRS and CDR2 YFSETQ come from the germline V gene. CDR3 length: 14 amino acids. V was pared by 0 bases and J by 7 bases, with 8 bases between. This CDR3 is CASSLEGLNSPLHF. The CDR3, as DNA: TGCGCCAGCAGCTTGGAGGGATTGAATTCACCCCTCCACTTT.

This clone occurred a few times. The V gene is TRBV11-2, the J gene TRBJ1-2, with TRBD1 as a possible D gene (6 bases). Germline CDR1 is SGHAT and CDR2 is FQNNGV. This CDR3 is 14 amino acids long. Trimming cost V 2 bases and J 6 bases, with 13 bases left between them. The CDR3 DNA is TGTGCCAGCAGCTTAATCGTTCGGGGGCATGGCTACACCTTC. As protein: CASSLIVRGHGYTF. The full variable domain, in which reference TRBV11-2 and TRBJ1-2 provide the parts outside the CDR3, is EAGVAQSPRYKIIEKRQSVAFWCNPISGHATLYWYQQILGQGPKLLIQFQNNGVVDDSQLPKDRFSAERLKGVDSTLKIQPAKLEDSAVYLCASSLIVRGHGYTFGSGTRLTVV.

CDR3 coding DNA: TGTGCCAGCTCACCGTGGACAGGGGTCTTGGGAGGCACTGAAGCTTTCTTT. It translates to CASSPWTGVLGGTEAFF. The J gene is TRBJ1-1, the V gene TRBV18, with TRBD1 matching over 9 bases. V was clipped by 3 bases and J by 4 bases; unmatched bases: 12. CDR3 length equals 17 residues. From germline, CDR1 is KGHSH and CDR2 LQKENI.

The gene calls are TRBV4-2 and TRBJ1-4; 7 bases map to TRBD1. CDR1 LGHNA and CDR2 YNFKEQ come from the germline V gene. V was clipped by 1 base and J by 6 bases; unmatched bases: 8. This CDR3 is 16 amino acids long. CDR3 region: CASSQGQGPGDEKLFF. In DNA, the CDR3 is TGTGCCAGCAGCCAAGGACAGGGCCCGGGGGATGAAAAACTGTTTTTT.

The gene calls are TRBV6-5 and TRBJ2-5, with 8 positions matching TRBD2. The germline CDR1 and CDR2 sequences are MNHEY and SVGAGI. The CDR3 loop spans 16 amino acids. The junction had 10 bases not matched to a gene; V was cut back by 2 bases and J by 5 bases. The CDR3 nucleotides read TGTGCCAGCAGTTACCAAAAGCGGGGGCTCGGGGAGACCCAGTACTTC. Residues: CASSYQKRGLGETQYF.

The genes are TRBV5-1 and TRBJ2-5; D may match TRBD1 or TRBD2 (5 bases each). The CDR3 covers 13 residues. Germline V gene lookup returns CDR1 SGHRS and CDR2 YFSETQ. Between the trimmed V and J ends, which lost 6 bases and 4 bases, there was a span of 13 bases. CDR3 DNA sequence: TGCGCCAGCAACCCCAACGGGGCAGAGACCCAGTACTTC. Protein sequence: CASNPNGAETQYF.

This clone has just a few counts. The CDR3: CASSQEDGGVQETQYF. The CDR3 DNA is TGTGCCAGCAGCCAAGAGGACGGGGGGGTTCAAGAGACCCAGTACTTC. The chain combines TRBV4-2 with TRBJ2-5, with 8 bases lining up with TRBD2. Trimming cost V 0 bases and J 2 bases; bases outside gene matches: 5. The germline gives CDR1 LGHNA, CDR2 YNFKEQ. This CDR3 comprises 16 residues.

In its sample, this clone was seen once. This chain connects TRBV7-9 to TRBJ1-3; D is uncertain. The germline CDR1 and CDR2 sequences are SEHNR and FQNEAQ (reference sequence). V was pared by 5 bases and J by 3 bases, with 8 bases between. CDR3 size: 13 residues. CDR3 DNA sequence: TGTGCCAGCAGCCCCACAGATGGAAACACCATATATTTT. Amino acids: CASSPTDGNTIYF.

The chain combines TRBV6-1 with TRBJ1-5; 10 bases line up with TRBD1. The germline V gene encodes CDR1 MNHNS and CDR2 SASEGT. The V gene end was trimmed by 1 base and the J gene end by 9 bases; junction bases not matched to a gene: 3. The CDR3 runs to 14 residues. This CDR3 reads CASSEGTGGMPQHF. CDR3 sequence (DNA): TGTGCCAGCAGTGAAGGGACAGGGGGAATGCCCCAGCATTTT.

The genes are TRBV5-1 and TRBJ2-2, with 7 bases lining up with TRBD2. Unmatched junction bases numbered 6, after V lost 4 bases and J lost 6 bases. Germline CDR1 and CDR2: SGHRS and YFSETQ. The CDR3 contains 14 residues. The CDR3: CASSLTGGAGELFF. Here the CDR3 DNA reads TGCGCCAGCAGCCTGACGGGGGGAGCCGGGGAGCTGTTTTTT.

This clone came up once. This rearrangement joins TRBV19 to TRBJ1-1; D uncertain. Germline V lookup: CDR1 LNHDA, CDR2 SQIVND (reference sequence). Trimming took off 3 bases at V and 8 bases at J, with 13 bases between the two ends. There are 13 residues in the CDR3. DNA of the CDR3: TGTGCCAGTAGTATGGGAAGGGCAGGAGAAGCTTTCTTT. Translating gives CASSMGRAGEAFF.

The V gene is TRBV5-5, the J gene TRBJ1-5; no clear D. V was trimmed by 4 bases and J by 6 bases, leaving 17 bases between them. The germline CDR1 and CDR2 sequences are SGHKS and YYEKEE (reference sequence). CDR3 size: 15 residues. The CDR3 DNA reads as TGTGCCAGCAGCCCCAACGGGAGGGCCGGTCAGCCCCAGCATTTT. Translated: CASSPNGRAGQPQHF.

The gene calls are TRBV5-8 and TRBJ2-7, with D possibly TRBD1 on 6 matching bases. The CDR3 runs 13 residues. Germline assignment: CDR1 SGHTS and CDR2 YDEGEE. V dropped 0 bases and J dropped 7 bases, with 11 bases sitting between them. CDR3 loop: CASSLDRVGEQYV. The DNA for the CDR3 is TGTGCCAGCAGCTTGGACAGGGTGGGGGAGCAGTACGTC.

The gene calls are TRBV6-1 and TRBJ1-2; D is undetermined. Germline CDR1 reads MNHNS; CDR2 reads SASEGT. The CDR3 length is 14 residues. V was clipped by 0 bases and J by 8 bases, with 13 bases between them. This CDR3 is CASSEARGLYGYTF. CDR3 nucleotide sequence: TGTGCCAGCAGTGAAGCGCGAGGACTGTACGGCTACACCTTC.

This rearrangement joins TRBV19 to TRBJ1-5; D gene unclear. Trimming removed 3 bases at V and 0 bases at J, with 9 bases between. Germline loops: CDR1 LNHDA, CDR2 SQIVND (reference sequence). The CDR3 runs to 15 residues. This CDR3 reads CASSISEYSNQPQHF. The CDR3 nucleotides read TGTGCCAGTAGTATCTCGGAGTATAGCAATCAGCCCCAGCATTTT. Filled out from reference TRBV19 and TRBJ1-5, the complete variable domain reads DGGITQSPKYLFRKEGQNVTLSCEQNLNHDAMYWYRQDPGQGLRLIYYSQIVNDFQKGDIAEGYSVSREKKESFPLTVTSAQKNPTAFYLCASSISEYSNQPQHFGDGTRLSIL.

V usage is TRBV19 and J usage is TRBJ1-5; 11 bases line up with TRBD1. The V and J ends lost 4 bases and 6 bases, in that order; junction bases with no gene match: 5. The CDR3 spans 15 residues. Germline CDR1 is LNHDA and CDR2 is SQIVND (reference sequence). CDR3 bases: TGTGCCAGTAGTACCGGACAGGGGGCTGGTCAGCCCCAGCATTTT. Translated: CASSTGQGAGQPQHF.

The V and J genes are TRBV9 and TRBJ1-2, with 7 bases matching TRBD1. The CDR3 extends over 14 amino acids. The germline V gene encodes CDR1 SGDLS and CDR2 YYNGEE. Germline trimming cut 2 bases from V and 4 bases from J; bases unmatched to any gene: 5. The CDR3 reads CASSVGTALYGYTF. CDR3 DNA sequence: TGTGCCAGCAGCGTCGGGACAGCCCTCTATGGCTACACCTTC.

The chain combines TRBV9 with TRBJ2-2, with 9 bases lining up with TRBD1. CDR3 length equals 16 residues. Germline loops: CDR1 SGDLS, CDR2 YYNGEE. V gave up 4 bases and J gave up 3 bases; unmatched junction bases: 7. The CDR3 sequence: CASSPFDRGDTGELFF. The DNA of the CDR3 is TGTGCCAGCAGCCCTTTCGACAGGGGGGACACCGGGGAGCTGTTTTTT.

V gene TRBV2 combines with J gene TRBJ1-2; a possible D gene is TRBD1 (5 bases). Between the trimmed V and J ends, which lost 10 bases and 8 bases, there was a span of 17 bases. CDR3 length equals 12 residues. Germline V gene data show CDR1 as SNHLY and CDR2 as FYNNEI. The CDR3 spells CATLTGPEGYTF. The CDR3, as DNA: TGTGCCACTCTTACAGGACCCGAGGGCTACACCTTC.

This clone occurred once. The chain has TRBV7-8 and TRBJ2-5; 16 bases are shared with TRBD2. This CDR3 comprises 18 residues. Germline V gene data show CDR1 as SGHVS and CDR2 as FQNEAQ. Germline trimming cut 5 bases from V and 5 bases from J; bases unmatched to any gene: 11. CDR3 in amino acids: CASSKGLAGGAPHETQYF. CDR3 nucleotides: TGTGCCAGCAGCAAGGGACTAGCGGGGGGGGCCCCCCACGAGACCCAGTACTTC. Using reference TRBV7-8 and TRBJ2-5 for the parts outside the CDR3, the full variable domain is GAGVSQSPRYKVAKRGQDVALRCDPISGHVSLFWYQQALGQGPEFLTYFQNEAQLDKSGLPSDRFFAERPEGSVSTLKIQRTQQEDSAVYLCASSKGLAGGAPHETQYFGPGTRLLVL.

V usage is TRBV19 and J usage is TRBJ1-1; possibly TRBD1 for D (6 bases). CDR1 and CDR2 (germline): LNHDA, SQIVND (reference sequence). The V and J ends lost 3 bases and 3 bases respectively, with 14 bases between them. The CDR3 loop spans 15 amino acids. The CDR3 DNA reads TGTGCCAGTAGTATGCAGCGGGGGCCGGACACTGAAGCTTTCTTT. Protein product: CASSMQRGPDTEAFF.

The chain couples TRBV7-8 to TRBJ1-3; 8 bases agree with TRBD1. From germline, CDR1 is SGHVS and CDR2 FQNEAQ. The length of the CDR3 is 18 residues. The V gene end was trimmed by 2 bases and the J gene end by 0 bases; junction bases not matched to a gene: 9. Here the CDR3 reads CASSLRQGIGNSGNTIYF. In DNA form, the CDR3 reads TGTGCCAGCAGCTTAAGACAGGGGATAGGCAACTCTGGAAACACCATATATTTT.